Following are 5 T cell receptor beta chains from one sample sequenced in a study of blood T cell repertoires in COVID-19 (TCRdb year 2020). Libraries were built with the immunoSEQ multiplex PCR assay. The source is immuneACCESS, and TCRdb retained only in-frame sequences with V and J called. Part of the clones is not carried over; for the studies checked, unresolved V genes explain less than half of this, and the remainder is unexplained. This sample lists over 150,000 clones; over 60% were detected once. Together, the top ten hold roughly 1.5% of the sample. The sample consisted of peripheral blood. These receptors all come from a man aged 80 or over with acute or convalescent COVID-19.

This chain joins TRBV11-2 and TRBJ1-6; D is undetermined. Per the germline V gene, CDR1 is SGHAT and CDR2 is FQNNGV. With 5 bases removed from V and 8 bases from J, the gap between germline ends came to 13 bases. The CDR3 has 14 residues. The CDR3 spells CASSLVGVYSPLHF. The CDR3 DNA sequence: TGTGCCAGCAGCCTTGTCGGGGTGTATTCACCCCTCCACTTT.

This chain connects TRBV16 to TRBJ2-7; weak D call: TRBD1 (5 bases). This CDR3 contains 17 residues. CDR1 and CDR2 from the germline V gene are KGHSY and FQNENV. V lost 4 bases and J lost 2, with 21 bases in between. CDR3 coding DNA: TGTGCCAGCAGCCCCCTTATAGGGCAGGGAAAACCCTACGAGCAGTACTTC. Translating it yields CASSPLIGQGKPYEQYF.

This chain connects TRBV11-2 to TRBJ1-1; the D gene is possibly TRBD1 (5 bases). This CDR3 comprises 13 residues. Germline V CDR1 and CDR2: SGHAT, FQNNGV. The V end lost 1 base, the J end lost 4 bases, and 7 bases lay between the germline ends. The CDR3 spells CASSLAGVTEAFF. The CDR3 DNA is TGTGCCAGCAGCTTAGCGGGGGTCACTGAAGCTTTCTTT.

V and J are TRBV29-1 and TRBJ2-3; 9 bases align to TRBD1. The ends lost 6 bases at V and 5 bases at J; junction bases unmatched: 6. CDR3 size: 13 residues. In germline, CDR1 is SQVTM, CDR2 ANQGSEA. The chain's CDR3 is CSVYRTGEDTQYF. The CDR3 coding sequence is TGCAGCGTATACAGGACAGGGGAAGATACGCAGTATTTT.

The V gene is TRBV14, the J gene TRBJ2-5; a weak D match, TRBD2 (6 bases). The CDR3 runs 15 residues. CDR1 is SGHDN and CDR2 is FVKESK in the germline V gene. V was pared by 3 bases and J by 0 bases, with 11 bases between. CDR3 DNA sequence: TGTGCCAGCAGCCAGCGGGGATGGTACCAAGAGACCCAGTACTTC. It is translated as CASSQRGWYQETQYF.